The following is a T cell receptor (beta chain) sequence with its context. Its antigen is unidentified. The data belong to a study of cytotoxic CD8 clonotypes in ibrutinib-treated CLL. Study-wide findings and caveats: Once treatment began, public clonotypes, which were uncommon, contracted or stayed stable.

TCRdb keeps only in-frame clones here, not all; method: immunoSEQ multiplex PCR. The table lists 330,000 or so clones, 67% of them singletons. The CDR3 has 17 amino acids. Unmatched junction bases numbered 11, after V lost 1 base and J lost 4 bases. Germline CDR1 and CDR2: SGHTA and FQGNSA. The origin of this receptor is a human donor with chronic lymphocytic leukemia. The sequencing used PBMCs, collected after 36 months of ibrutinib treatment. V and J are TRBV7-2 and TRBJ2-7; TRBD2 matches 9 bases. The DNA of the CDR3 is TGTGCCAGCAGCTTAGTCCCCCTAGCGGGACCAAAATACGAGCAGTACTTC. It yields the protein CASSLVPLAGPKYEQYF.